These 8 T cell receptor beta chains were sequenced from one sample in a study of identical twins. TCRdb re-derived calls from the 5' RACE reads in MiXCR, one entry per CDR3 protein. This sample has hundreds of thousands of distinct CDR3 sequences, with around an eighth found just once. These records were also assigned to another study, of yellow fever vaccine responses in identical twins.

The material sequenced was PBMCs. Receptor source: a young woman in good health.

This clonotype was seen more than once but under ten times. The chain links TRBV6-5 to TRBJ1-4; tentative D call: TRBD1 (5 bases). This CDR3 has 18 residues. In germline, CDR1 is MNHEY, CDR2 SVGAGI. V lost 7 bases and J lost 0, with 21 bases in between. The CDR3 DNA follows: TGTGCCAGCAAGATTACGGGACGCCAATTTGCAACTAATGAAAAACTGTTTTTT. This translates into CASKITGRQFATNEKLFF.

The gene calls are TRBV6-5 and TRBJ2-7; D not certain. The V end lost 6 bases, the J end lost 3 bases, and 9 bases lay between the germline ends. Germline CDR1 and CDR2: MNHEY and SVGAGI. The CDR3 is 12 amino acids. The CDR3 spells CASRDQNYEQYF. CDR3 bases: TGTGCCAGCAGGGACCAAAACTACGAGCAGTACTTC.

This clonotype was observed a handful of times. The V and J genes are TRBV20-1 and TRBJ1-1; D call uncertain. The CDR3 covers 11 residues. Per germline, CDR1 DFQATT and CDR2 SNEGSKA (reference sequence). V lost 2 bases and J lost 6, with 7 bases in between. DNA of the CDR3: TGCAGTGCTAGACGAATCGCTGAAGCTTTCTTT. Protein: CSARRIAEAFF.

The chain recombines TRBV6-1 with TRBJ2-6; D possibly corresponds to TRBD2 (6 bases). This CDR3 is built from 19 residues. CDR1 is MNHNS and CDR2 is SASEGT in the germline V gene. V lost 6 bases and J lost 0, with 21 bases in between. In DNA, the CDR3 is TGTGCCAGCAGAGGGCCCGGGACTCCCCTCTCCTCTGGGGCCAACGTCCTGACTTTC. This codes for CASRGPGTPLSSGANVLTF.

There are many counts of this clonotype. This chain joins TRBV5-1 and TRBJ2-1; no clear D gene. The germline V gene has CDR1 SGHRS and CDR2 YFSETQ. The CDR3 is 15 amino acids. The V end was cut by 1 base, the J end by 10 bases, with 18 bases between. DNA of the CDR3: TGCGCCAGCAGCTTGCTTCGGCAGGAGTTAAGGGAGCAGTTCTTC. Translating it yields CASSLLRQELREQFF.

The V call is TRBV20-1, the J call TRBJ2-7; 8 bases agree with TRBD1. The CDR3 sequence is 13 residues long. The junction had 7 bases not matched to a gene; V was cut back by 3 bases and J by 6 bases. Germline V CDR1 and CDR2: DFQATT, SNEGSKA (reference sequence). CDR3 region: CSARGQALGEQYV. As DNA, the CDR3 is TGCAGTGCTAGGGGACAGGCGCTGGGCGAGCAGTACGTC.

This clonotype was observed a handful of times. This chain uses TRBV3-1 with TRBJ2-7; weak D call: TRBD2 (5 bases). The ends were cut back, 4 bases at V and 5 bases at J, with 6 bases in the middle. Germline lookup yields CDR1 LGHDT and CDR2 YNNKEL (reference sequence). The CDR3 extends over 11 amino acids. The CDR3 DNA reads as TGTGCCAGCAGCCCCGGGGACGAGCAGTACTTC. It specifies CASSPGDEQYF.

V and J are TRBV2 and TRBJ1-2; D remains unclear. The CDR3 is 15 residues long. The ends were cut back, 4 bases at V and 1 base at J, with 13 bases in the middle. The germline V gene has CDR1 SNHLY and CDR2 FYNNEI. The CDR3 region has the DNA TGTGCCAGCAGTGTCTTCTCACGGGATAACTATGGCTACACCTTC. It yields the protein CASSVFSRDNYGYTF.